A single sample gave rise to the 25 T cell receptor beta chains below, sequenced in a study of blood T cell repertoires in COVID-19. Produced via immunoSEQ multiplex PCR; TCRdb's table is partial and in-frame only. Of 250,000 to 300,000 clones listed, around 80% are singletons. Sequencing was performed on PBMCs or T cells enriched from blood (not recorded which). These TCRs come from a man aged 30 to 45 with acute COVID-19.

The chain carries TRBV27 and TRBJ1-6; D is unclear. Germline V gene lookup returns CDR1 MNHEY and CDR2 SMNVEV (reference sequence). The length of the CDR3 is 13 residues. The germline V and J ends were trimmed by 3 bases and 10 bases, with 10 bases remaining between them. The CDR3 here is CASSFPTRSPLHF. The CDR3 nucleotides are TGTGCCAGCAGTTTCCCGACACGATCACCCCTCCACTTT.

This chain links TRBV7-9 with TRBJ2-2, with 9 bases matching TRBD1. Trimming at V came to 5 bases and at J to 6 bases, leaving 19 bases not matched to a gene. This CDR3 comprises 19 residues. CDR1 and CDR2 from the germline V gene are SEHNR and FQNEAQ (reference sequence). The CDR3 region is CASSLRGTGLSLVAGELFF. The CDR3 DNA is TGTGCCAGCAGCCTACGGGGGACAGGGCTATCTTTGGTGGCCGGGGAGCTGTTTTTT.

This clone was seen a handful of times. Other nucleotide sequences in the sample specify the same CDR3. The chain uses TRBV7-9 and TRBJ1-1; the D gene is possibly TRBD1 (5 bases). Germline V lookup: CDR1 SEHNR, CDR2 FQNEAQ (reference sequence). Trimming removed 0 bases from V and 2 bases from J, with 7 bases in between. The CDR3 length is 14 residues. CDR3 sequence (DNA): TGTGCCAGCAGCTTAGCAGGGGCTAACACTGAAGCTTTCTTT. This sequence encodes CASSLAGANTEAFF.

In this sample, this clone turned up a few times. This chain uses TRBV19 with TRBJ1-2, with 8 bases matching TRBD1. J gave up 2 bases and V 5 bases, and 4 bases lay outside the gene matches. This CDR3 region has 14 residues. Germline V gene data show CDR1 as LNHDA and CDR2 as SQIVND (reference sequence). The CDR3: CASSPRQGNYGYTF. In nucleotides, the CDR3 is TGTGCCAGTAGTCCCCGACAGGGGAACTATGGCTACACCTTC.

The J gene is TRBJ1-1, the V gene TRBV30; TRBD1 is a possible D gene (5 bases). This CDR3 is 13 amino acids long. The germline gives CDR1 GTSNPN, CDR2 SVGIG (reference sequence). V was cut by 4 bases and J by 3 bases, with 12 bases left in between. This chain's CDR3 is CAWNDRSDTEAFF. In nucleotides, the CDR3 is TGTGCCTGGAATGACAGATCCGACACTGAAGCTTTCTTT. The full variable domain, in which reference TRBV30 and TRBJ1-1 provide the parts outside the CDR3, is SQTIHQWPATLVQPVGSPLSLECTVEGTSNPNLYWYRQAAGRGLQLLFYSVGIGQISSEVPQNLSASRPQDRQFILSSKKLLLSDSGFYLCAWNDRSDTEAFFGQGTRLTVV.

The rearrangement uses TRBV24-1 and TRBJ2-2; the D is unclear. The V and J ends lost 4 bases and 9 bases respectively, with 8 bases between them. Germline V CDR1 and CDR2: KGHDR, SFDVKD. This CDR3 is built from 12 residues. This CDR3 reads CATSDPNRELFF. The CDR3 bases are TGTGCCACCAGTGACCCGAACAGGGAGCTGTTTTTT.

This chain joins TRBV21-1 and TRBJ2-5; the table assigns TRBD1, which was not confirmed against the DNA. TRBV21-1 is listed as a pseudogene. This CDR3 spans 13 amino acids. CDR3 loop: CASRGQSKETQYF. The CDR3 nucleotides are TGTGCCAGCCGGGGACAAAGCAAAGAGACCCAGTACTTC.

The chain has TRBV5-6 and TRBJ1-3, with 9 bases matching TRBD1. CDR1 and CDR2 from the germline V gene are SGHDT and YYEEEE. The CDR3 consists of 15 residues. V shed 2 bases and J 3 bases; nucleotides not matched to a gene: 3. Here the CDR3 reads CASSLQGAGGNTIYF. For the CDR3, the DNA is TGTGCCAGCAGCTTACAGGGGGCTGGTGGAAACACCATATATTTT.

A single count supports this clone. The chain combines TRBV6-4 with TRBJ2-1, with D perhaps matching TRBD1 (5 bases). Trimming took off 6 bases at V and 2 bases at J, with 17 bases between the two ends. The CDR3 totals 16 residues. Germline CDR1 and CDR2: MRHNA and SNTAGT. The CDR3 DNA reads TGTGCCAGCAGCGCCTTCAGGGATTTGCCCTACAATGAGCAGTTCTTC. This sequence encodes CASSAFRDLPYNEQFF.

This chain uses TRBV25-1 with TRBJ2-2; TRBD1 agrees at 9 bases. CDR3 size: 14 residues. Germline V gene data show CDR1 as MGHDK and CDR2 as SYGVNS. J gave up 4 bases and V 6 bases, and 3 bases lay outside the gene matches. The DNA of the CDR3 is TGTGCCAGCAGGGACAGGGGCCTCACCGGGGAGCTGTTTTTT. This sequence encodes CASRDRGLTGELFF.

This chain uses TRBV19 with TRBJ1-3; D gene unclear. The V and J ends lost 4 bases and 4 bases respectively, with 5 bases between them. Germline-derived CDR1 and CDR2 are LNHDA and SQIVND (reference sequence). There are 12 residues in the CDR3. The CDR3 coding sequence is TGTGCCAGTAGTACCCTCGGAAACACCATATATTTT. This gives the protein CASSTLGNTIYF.

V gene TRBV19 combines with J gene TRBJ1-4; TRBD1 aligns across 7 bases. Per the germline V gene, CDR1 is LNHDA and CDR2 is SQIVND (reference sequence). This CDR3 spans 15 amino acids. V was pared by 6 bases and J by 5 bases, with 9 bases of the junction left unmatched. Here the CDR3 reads CASRPGTAPNEKLFF. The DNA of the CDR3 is TGTGCCAGTAGACCTGGGACAGCACCCAATGAAAAACTGTTTTTT. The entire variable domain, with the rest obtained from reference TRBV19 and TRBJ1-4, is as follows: DGGITQSPKYLFRKEGQNVTLSCEQNLNHDAMYWYRQDPGQGLRLIYYSQIVNDFQKGDIAEGYSVSREKKESFPLTVTSAQKNPTAFYLCASRPGTAPNEKLFFGSGTQLSVL.

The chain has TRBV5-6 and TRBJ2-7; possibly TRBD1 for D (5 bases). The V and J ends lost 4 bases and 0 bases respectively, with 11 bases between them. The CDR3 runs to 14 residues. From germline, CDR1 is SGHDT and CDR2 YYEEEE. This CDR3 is CASSRRTSSYEQYV. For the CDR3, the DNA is TGTGCCAGCAGCCGAAGGACAAGCTCCTACGAGCAGTACGTC.

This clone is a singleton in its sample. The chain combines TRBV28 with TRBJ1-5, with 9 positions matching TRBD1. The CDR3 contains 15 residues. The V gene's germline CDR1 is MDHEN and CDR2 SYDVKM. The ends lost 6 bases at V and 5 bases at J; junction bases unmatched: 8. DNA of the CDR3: TGTGCCAGCAGCACCGGGACAGGGTCGTATCAGCCCCAGCATTTT. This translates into CASSTGTGSYQPQHF.

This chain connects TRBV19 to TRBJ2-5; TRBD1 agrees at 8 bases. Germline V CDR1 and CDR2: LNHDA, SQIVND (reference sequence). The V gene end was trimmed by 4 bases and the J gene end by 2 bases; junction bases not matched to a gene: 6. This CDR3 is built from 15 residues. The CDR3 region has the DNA TGTGCCAGTAGTAGACGGACAGGGCGACAAGAGACCCAGTACTTC. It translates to CASSRRTGRQETQYF.

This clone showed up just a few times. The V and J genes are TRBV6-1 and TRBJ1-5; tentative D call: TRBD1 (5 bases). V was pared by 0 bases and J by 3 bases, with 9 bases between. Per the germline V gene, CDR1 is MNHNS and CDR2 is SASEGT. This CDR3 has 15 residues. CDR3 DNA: TGTGCCAGCAGTGAAGCAGGGGTCCCCAATCAGCCCCAGCATTTT. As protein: CASSEAGVPNQPQHF.

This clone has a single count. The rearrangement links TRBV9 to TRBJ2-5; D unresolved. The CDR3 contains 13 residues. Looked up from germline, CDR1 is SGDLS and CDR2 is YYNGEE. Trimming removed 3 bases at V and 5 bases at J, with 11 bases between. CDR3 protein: CASSGALGETQYF. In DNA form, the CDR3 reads TGTGCCAGCAGCGGGGCGCTTGGCGAGACCCAGTACTTC.

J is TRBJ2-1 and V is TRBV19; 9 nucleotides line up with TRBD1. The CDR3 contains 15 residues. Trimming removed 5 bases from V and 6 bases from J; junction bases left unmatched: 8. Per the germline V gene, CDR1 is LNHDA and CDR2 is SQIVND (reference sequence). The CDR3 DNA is TGTGCCAGTAGTGGACCGGGACAGGGTGTCAATGAGCAGTTCTTC. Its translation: CASSGPGQGVNEQFF.

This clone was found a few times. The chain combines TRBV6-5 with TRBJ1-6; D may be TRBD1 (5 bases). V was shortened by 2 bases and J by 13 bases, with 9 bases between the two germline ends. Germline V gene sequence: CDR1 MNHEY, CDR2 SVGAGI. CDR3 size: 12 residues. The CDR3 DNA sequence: TGTGCCAGCAGTTACATGGGGCAGCCCCTCCACTTT. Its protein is CASSYMGQPLHF.

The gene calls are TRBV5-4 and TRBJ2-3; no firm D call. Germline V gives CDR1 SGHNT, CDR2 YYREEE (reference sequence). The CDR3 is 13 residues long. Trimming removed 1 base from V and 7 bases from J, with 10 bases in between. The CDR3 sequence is CASSLSLANTQYF. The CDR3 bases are TGTGCCAGCAGCTTGAGCCTCGCGAATACGCAGTATTTT.

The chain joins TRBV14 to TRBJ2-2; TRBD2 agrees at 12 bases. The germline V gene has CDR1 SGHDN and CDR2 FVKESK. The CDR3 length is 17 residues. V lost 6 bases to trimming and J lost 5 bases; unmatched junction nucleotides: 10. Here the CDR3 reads CASRPGLAGLLTGELFF. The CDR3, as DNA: TGTGCCAGCAGGCCAGGACTAGCGGGGCTCTTGACCGGGGAGCTGTTTTTT. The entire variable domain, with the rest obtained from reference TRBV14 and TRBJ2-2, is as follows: EAGVTQFPSHSVIEKGQTVTLRCDPISGHDNLYWYRRVMGKEIKFLLHFVKESKQDESGMPNNRFLAERTGGTYSTLKVQPAELEDSGVYFCASRPGLAGLLTGELFFGEGSRLTVL.

As DNA, the CDR3 is TGTGCCAGCAGCCAAGTCTTGTCCGGGACAGGGGATATCTTCCGGGAGACCCAGTACTTC. As protein: CASSQVLSGTGDIFRETQYF. V and J are TRBV4-2 and TRBJ2-5; TRBD1 aligns across 10 bases. V lost 1 base and J lost 5; bases outside the gene matches: 19. The CDR3 contains 20 residues. Germline CDR1 reads LGHNA; CDR2 reads YNFKEQ.

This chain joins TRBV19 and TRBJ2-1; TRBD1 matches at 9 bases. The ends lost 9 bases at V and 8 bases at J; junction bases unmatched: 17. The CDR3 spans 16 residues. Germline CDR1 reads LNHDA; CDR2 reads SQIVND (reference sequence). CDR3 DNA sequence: TGTGCCAGCTCACTTGGCCGGGGGACAGGGACTCATGAGCAGTTCTTC. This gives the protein CASSLGRGTGTHEQFF.

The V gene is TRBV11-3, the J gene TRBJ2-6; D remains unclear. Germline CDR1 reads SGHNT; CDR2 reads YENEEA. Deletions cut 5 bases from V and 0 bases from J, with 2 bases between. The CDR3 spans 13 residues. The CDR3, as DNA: TGTGCCAGCAGCCGCTCTGGGGCCAACGTCCTGACTTTC. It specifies CASSRSGANVLTF.

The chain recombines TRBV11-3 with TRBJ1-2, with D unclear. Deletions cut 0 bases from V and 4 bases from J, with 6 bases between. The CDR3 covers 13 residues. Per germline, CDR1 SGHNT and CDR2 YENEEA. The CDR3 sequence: CASSLDLSYGYTF. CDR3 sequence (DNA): TGTGCCAGCAGCTTAGATCTCAGCTATGGCTACACCTTC. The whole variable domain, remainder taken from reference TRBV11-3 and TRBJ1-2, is EAGVVQSPRYKIIEKKQPVAFWCNPISGHNTLYWYLQNLGQGPELLIRYENEEAVDDSQLPKDRFSAERLKGVDSTLKIQPAELGDSAVYLCASSLDLSYGYTFGSGTRLTVV.